The 5 T cell receptor beta chains presented below share a single source sample, sequenced in a study of siplizumab effects on memory and regulatory T cells. TCRdb keeps only in-frame clones here, not all; method: immunoSEQ multiplex PCR. Of more than 95,000 clones detected, roughly 93% appear once; the ten largest clones hold 0.62%. The sequencing input was Tregs sorted from blood. These receptors all stem from a human donor in good health.

The CDR3 DNA sequence: TGTGCCAGCAGCCATCTGAAGGTCGGGGAGCTGTTTTTT. Translation: CASSHLKVGELFF. The genes are TRBV14 and TRBJ2-2; the D is unclear. Germline V gene lookup returns CDR1 SGHDN and CDR2 FVKESK. This CDR3 is built from 13 residues. Trimming took off 3 bases at V and 7 bases at J, with 9 bases between the two ends.

The gene calls are TRBV4-1 and TRBJ2-3; TRBD2 is a possible D gene (5 bases). The CDR3 sequence is 15 residues long. Germline-derived CDR1 and CDR2 are MGHRA and YSYEKL. Between the trimmed V and J ends, which lost 4 bases and 0 bases, there was a span of 11 bases. CDR3 residues: CASSLSGRSTDTQYF. CDR3 coding DNA: TGCGCCAGCAGCCTGAGCGGCCGGAGCACAGATACGCAGTATTTT.

This chain uses TRBV7-3 with TRBJ2-2; 11 bases fit TRBD2. The CDR3 is made up of 19 amino acids. The germline gives CDR1 SGHTA, CDR2 FQGTGA. V shed 4 bases, J shed 0 bases, and the junction held 10 bases outside the gene matches. The CDR3 region has the DNA TGTGCCAGCAGCTCGAGCCCGCCGGGACTAGCGGCGAACACCGGGGAGCTGTTTTTT. The encoded protein is CASSSSPPGLAANTGELFF.

The chain couples TRBV18 to TRBJ1-3; unclear D gene. This CDR3 region has 14 residues. V dropped 3 bases and J dropped 0 bases, with 6 bases sitting between them. The germline V gene has CDR1 KGHSH and CDR2 LQKENI. DNA for the CDR3: TGTGCCAGCTCACCTAGGAGCTCTGGAAACACCATATATTTT. This sequence encodes CASSPRSSGNTIYF.

The chain recombines TRBV30 with TRBJ1-2; possibly TRBD1 for D (5 bases). CDR3 length: 10 residues. Trimming stripped 5 bases from V and 4 bases from J, with 5 bases between. Germline V gene sequence: CDR1 GTSNPN, CDR2 SVGIG (reference sequence). Here the CDR3 DNA reads TGTGCCTGGGGGACCTATGGCTACACCTTC. This codes for CAWGTYGYTF.